A few counts support the clone carrying this T cell receptor beta chain. The antigen is not known. The data were taken from a study of T cell responses to AZD1222 COVID-19 vaccine. The repertoire was sequenced with immunoSEQ multiplex PCR; TCRdb's copy has only in-frame clones and lacks some. This sample has more than 60,000 clones, with around 83% found just once. Germline CDR1 reads SGHAT; CDR2 reads FQNNGV. This CDR3 region has 12 residues. V was trimmed by 8 bases and J by 7 bases, leaving 12 bases between them. Study results and limitations: Among the donors, most were white British and more were female, and clonal diversity was possibly underestimated.

This clonotype was obtained from an adult in good health. Sequences were derived from peripheral blood, sampled on day 0 of AZD1222 vaccination. J is TRBJ2-1 and V is TRBV11-2; D is unclear. The CDR3 reads CASLGLGNEQFF. Written as DNA, the CDR3 is TGTGCCAGCCTTGGTCTAGGGAATGAGCAGTTCTTC.